Listed below are T cell receptor beta chains from one sample, sequenced in a study of blood T cell repertoires in COVID-19. The method was immunoSEQ multiplex PCR; TCRdb's version includes in-frame clones alone and lacks a portion of them. Altogether around 180,000 clones are present, around four fifths being singletons, with the ten largest covering around 5.2%. Input material: peripheral blood. Receptors originate from a woman in her 30s with acute or convalescent COVID-19. The CDR3 runs from the conserved cysteine through the conserved F or W. A D gene is named only where the DNA matches it firmly. Clone size, where shown, is once, few, many, or a class for clones that have expanded.

v_gene	d_gene	abundance	j_gene	CDR3aa	CDR3nt
TRBV6-1	-	-	TRBJ1-5	CASSERGNQPQHF	TGTGCCAGCAGTGAGCGGGGCAATCAGCCCCAGCATTTT
TRBV27	-	-	TRBJ2-7	CASSISDRSYEQYF	TGTGCCAGCAGTATCAGTGACAGGAGCTACGAGCAGTACTTC
TRBV5-1	-	-	TRBJ1-1	CASSFLRVGGEAFF	TGCGCCAGCAGCTTCCTCAGGGTGGGAGGTGAAGCTTTCTTT
TRBV2	-	-	TRBJ1-6	CASITNSYNSPLHF	TGTGCCAGCATTACAAACAGTTATAATTCACCCCTCCACTTT
TRBV11-2	-	once	TRBJ2-5	CASSPLAATQYF	TGTGCCAGCAGCCCTTTGGCGGCGACCCAGTACTTC
TRBV7-9	-	-	TRBJ2-3	CASSGRGTDTQYF	TGTGCCAGCAGCGGCAGGGGAACGGATACGCAGTATTTT
TRBV5-1	-	-	TRBJ2-3	CASSLATTTDTQYF	TGCGCCAGCAGCTTGGCCACTACCACAGATACGCAGTATTTT
TRBV10-3	-	-	TRBJ2-1	CAISESGGSSSYNEQFF	TGTGCCATCAGTGAATCGGGGGGCTCCTCCTCCTACAATGAGCAGTTCTTC
TRBV5-1	TRBD1	-	TRBJ2-3	CASSPPGTGSTDTQYF	TGCGCCAGCAGCCCCCCCGGGACAGGTAGCACAGATACGCAGTATTTT
TRBV5-4	-	-	TRBJ2-5	CASSLLVGTQYF	TGTGCCAGCAGCTTGTTAGTCGGGACCCAGTACTTC
TRBV15	TRBD1	-	TRBJ1-4	CATSLYRDRDEKLFF	TGTGCCACCAGCCTTTACCGGGACAGGGATGAAAAACTGTTTTTT
TRBV11-3	TRBD1	-	TRBJ2-3	CASSLQAGGITDTQYF	TGTGCCAGCAGCTTACAGGCAGGGGGTATCACAGATACGCAGTATTTT
TRBV6-5	TRBD1	-	TRBJ1-2	CATRQGAGGYTF	TGTGCCACTAGACAGGGGGCGGGCGGCTACACCTTC
TRBV12-3/TRBV12-4	TRBD1	-	TRBJ2-7	CASSIGQAYEQYF	TGTGCCAGCAGTATCGGACAGGCCTACGAGCAGTACTTC
TRBV5-6	-	few	TRBJ1-2	CASSLFQGPYTF	TGTGCCAGCAGCTTGTTTCAGGGGCCCTACACCTTC
TRBV19	TRBD2	-	TRBJ2-1	CASSIAGGAYNEQFF	TGTGCCAGTAGTATTGCGGGAGGGGCCTACAATGAGCAGTTCTTC
TRBV4-2	-	-	TRBJ1-1	CASSQDVGREAFF	TGTGCCAGCAGCCAAGATGTCGGGAGGGAAGCTTTCTTT
TRBV4-3	TRBD1	-	TRBJ1-6	CASSHRIAGQGWNSPLHF	TGCGCCAGCAGCCACAGAATAGCGGGACAGGGGTGGAATTCACCCCTCCACTTT
TRBV11-2	TRBD1	-	TRBJ2-1	CASSLTVGKGAIYEQFF	TGTGCCAGCAGCTTAACCGTTGGGAAGGGGGCGATCTATGAGCAGTTCTTC
TRBV11-2	TRBD1	-	TRBJ2-7	CASSFRRTGLAYEQYF	TGTGCCAGCAGCTTTAGACGGACAGGTCTCGCCTACGAGCAGTACTTC